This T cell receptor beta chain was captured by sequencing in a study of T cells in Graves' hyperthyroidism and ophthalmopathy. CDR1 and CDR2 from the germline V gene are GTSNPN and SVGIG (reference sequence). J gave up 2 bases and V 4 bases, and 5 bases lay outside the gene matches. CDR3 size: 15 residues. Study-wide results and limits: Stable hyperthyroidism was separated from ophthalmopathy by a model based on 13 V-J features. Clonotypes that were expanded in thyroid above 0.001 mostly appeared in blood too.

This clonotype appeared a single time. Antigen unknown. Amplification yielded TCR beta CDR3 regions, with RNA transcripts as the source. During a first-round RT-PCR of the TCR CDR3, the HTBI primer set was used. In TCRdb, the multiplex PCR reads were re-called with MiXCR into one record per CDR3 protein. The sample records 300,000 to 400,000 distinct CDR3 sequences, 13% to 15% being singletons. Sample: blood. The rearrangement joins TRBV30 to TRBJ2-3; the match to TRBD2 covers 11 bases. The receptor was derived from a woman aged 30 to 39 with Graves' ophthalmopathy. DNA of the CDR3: TGTGCCTGGACCACTAGCGGGGGCTTCACAGATACGCAGTATTTT. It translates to CAWTTSGGFTDTQYF.